This paragraph covers one TCR beta chain sequence. Antigen: not known. TCR sequencing covered three patients who responded to pembrolizumab. The germline gives CDR1 SGHNT, CDR2 YENEEA. This CDR3 is 12 amino acids long. Trimming took off 2 bases at V and 5 bases at J, with 6 bases between the two ends. This table comes from immunoSEQ multiplex PCR, and its TCRdb copy is limited to in-frame clones, with some not included. The repertoire holds fewer than 60,000 clones, with 65% to 80% as singletons. The data derive from a study of PD-1 blockade in mismatch repair-deficient tumors. Study-level findings and limits: Rapid post-treatment expansion, then contraction, generally preceding radiologic response, marked tumor-resident clones.

The sequence came from an adult with mismatch repair-deficient cancer. This sample comprised PBMCs, obtained before pembrolizumab treatment. V gene TRBV11-3 combines with J gene TRBJ1-1; D is undetermined. The CDR3 sequence is CASSLLETEAFF. DNA for the CDR3: TGTGCCAGCAGCTTACTAGAAACTGAAGCTTTCTTT. Combining the CDR3 with reference TRBV11-3 and TRBJ1-1 gives the whole variable domain EAGVVQSPRYKIIEKKQPVAFWCNPISGHNTLYWYLQNLGQGPELLIRYENEEAVDDSQLPKDRFSAERLKGVDSTLKIQPAELGDSAVYLCASSLLETEAFFGQGTRLTVV.